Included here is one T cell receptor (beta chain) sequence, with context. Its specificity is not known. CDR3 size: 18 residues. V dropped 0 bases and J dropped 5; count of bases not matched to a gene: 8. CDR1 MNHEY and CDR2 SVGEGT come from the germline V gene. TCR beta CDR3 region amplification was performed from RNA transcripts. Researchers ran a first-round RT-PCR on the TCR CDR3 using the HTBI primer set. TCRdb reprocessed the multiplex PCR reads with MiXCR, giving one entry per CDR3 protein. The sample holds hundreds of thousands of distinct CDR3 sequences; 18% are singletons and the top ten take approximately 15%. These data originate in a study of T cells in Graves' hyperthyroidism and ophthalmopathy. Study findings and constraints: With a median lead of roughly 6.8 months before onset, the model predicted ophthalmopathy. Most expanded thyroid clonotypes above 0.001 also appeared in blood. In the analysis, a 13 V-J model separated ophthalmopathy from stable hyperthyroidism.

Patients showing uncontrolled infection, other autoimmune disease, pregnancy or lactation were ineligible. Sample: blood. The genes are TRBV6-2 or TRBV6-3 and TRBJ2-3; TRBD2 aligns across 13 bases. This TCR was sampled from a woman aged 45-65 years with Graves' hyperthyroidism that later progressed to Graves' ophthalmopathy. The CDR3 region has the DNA TGTGCCAGCAGTTACTCGAGACTAGCGGGGGGCCGGGGAGATACGCAGTATTTT. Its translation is CASSYSRLAGGRGDTQYF.